These T cell receptor beta chains were read from a single sample in a study of blood T cell repertoires in COVID-19. Using immunoSEQ multiplex PCR, the repertoire was profiled, and TCRdb retains in-frame clones only, with some absent. The table records fewer than 120,000 clones, nearly 90% of them present only once. Sequenced material: peripheral blood. The receptors stem from a human donor in a cohort sampled during active COVID-19. Both conserved end residues are part of each CDR3. Fields, in order: D gene, V gene, clone size, J gene, CDR3 DNA, CDR3 protein. The D gene is left open where the match is weak. Expanded clones are given a class, and other clones once, few, many or no size at all.

D: -
V: TRBV10-3
size: -
J: TRBJ1-3
DNA: TGTGCCATCAGTGAGTCGAGGGTGGCCAGGCCCTACTCTGGAAACACCATATATTTT
CDR3: CAISESRVARPYSGNTIYF

D: -
V: TRBV6-5
size: -
J: TRBJ2-2
DNA: TGTGCCAGCAGCCACAGGTCCATGAACACCGGGGAGCTGTTTTTT
CDR3: CASSHRSMNTGELFF

D: -
V: TRBV7-9
size: -
J: TRBJ1-1
DNA: TGTGCCAGCAGCTTCTCCCAGGTGAGCACTGAAGCTTTCTTT
CDR3: CASSFSQVSTEAFF

D: TRBD1
V: TRBV7-9
size: -
J: TRBJ2-7
DNA: TGTGCCAGCAGCCTTGACAGGGTTTACGAGCAGTACTTC
CDR3: CASSLDRVYEQYF

D: -
V: TRBV9
size: -
J: TRBJ1-1
DNA: TGTGCCAGCAGCGTAGGGGCCTTGAACACTGAAGCTTTCTTT
CDR3: CASSVGALNTEAFF

D: -
V: TRBV30
size: few
J: TRBJ1-5
DNA: TGTGCCTGGAGTGTTGGCAGTGGCAATCAGCCCCAGCATTTT
CDR3: CAWSVGSGNQPQHF

D: TRBD2
V: TRBV4-1
size: -
J: TRBJ2-4
DNA: TGCGCCAGCAGCCAACCTAGCGGGAACTTGAACATTCAGTACTTC
CDR3: CASSQPSGNLNIQYF

D: -
V: TRBV18
size: -
J: TRBJ1-2
DNA: TGTGCCAGCTCACCCACATTGAGGGGAGGCTATGGCTACACCTTC
CDR3: CASSPTLRGGYGYTF

D: -
V: TRBV18
size: few
J: TRBJ1-1
DNA: TGTGCCAGCTCACAGGCGTCAGGTATGAACACTGAAGCTTTCTTT
CDR3: CASSQASGMNTEAFF

D: TRBD2
V: TRBV6-1
size: -
J: TRBJ2-4
DNA: TGTGCCAGCAGTGAAGCGGTGGCGGGAGACCCCCTCAAAAACATTCAGTACTTC
CDR3: CASSEAVAGDPLKNIQYF

D: TRBD1
V: TRBV7-9
size: once
J: TRBJ2-3
DNA: TGTGCCAGCAGCTTATTCCGTGGGACAGCCTACACAGATACGCAGTATTTT
CDR3: CASSLFRGTAYTDTQYF

D: -
V: TRBV6-5
size: -
J: TRBJ2-3
DNA: TGTGCCAGCAGCCCCGGTTTCACAGATACGCAGTATTTT
CDR3: CASSPGFTDTQYF

D: TRBD2
V: TRBV7-3
size: -
J: TRBJ2-1
DNA: TGTGCCAGCAGCCCACAGCCTGGACTAGCGACGAGCTCCTACAATGAGCAGTTCTTC
CDR3: CASSPQPGLATSSYNEQFF

D: TRBD2
V: TRBV20-1
size: -
J: TRBJ2-3
DNA: TGCAGTGCTAGTGCCGATAGCGGGGCCGGTACGCAGTATTTT
CDR3: CSASADSGAGTQYF

D: TRBD1
V: TRBV15
size: -
J: TRBJ2-3
DNA: TGTGCCACCAGCAGCTGGGACAGATTCACAGATACGCAGTATTTT
CDR3: CATSSWDRFTDTQYF

D: TRBD1
V: TRBV18
size: -
J: TRBJ2-5
DNA: TGTGCCAGCTCACCTTGGACAGGGGAAGAGACCCAGTACTTC
CDR3: CASSPWTGEETQYF

D: TRBD2
V: TRBV3-1/TRBV3-2
size: -
J: TRBJ2-5
DNA: TGTGCCAGCAGCCAAGCCCGGGGGGGGACCCAGTACTTC
CDR3: CASSQARGGTQYF

D: -
V: TRBV6-5
size: -
J: TRBJ1-2
DNA: TGTGCCAGCAGGCCGGGAACCCCGCCGGGCTACACCTTC
CDR3: CASRPGTPPGYTF

D: -
V: TRBV7-9
size: -
J: TRBJ1-2
DNA: TGTGCCAGCAGCTTCGAATTAGACAGCTATGGCTACACCTTC
CDR3: CASSFELDSYGYTF

D: TRBD2
V: TRBV7-2
size: once
J: TRBJ2-2
DNA: TGTGCCAGCAGCCAGAGAGAAGCGGGGGGCTCGAACACCGGGGAGCTGTTTTTT
CDR3: CASSQREAGGSNTGELFF

D: -
V: TRBV10-3
size: -
J: TRBJ2-1
DNA: TGTGCCATCAACGGGGGGCGCAATGAGCAGTTCTTC
CDR3: CAINGGRNEQFF

D: -
V: TRBV14
size: -
J: TRBJ2-6
DNA: TGTGCCAGCAGCCAAGAAATTGTGCCTGGACTAAGCTCTGGGGCCAACGTCCTGACTTTC
CDR3: CASSQEIVPGLSSGANVLTF

D: -
V: TRBV5-1
size: few
J: TRBJ1-4
DNA: TGCGCCAGCAGCGCTTCAGGGTGGGAACTGTTTTTT
CDR3: CASSASGWELFF

D: -
V: TRBV28
size: -
J: TRBJ1-5
DNA: TGTGCCAGCAGAAATAGACAGGAGAATCAGCCCCAGCATTTT
CDR3: CASRNRQENQPQHF

D: -
V: TRBV15
size: -
J: TRBJ1-3
DNA: TGTGCCACCAGCAGAGGGGACATTCGTCGAGGGGGCTCTGGAAACACCATATATTTT
CDR3: CATSRGDIRRGGSGNTIYF

D: TRBD1
V: TRBV5-1
size: -
J: TRBJ2-2
DNA: TGCGCCAGCAGCCTAGACAGGGCCGGGAACGGGGAGCTGTTTTTT
CDR3: CASSLDRAGNGELFF

D: TRBD1
V: TRBV29-1
size: -
J: TRBJ1-1
DNA: TGCAGCGTTGAAGGGACAGGGCCCGCCACTGAAGCTTTCTTT
CDR3: CSVEGTGPATEAFF

D: TRBD1
V: TRBV6-4
size: -
J: TRBJ1-2
DNA: TGTGCCAGCAGTGAGCTGGGGGGACAGGGGGCACGTAACTATGGCTACACCTTC
CDR3: CASSELGGQGARNYGYTF

D: TRBD1
V: TRBV6-5
size: -
J: TRBJ2-2
DNA: TGTGCCAGCAGAACAGGACAGGGTGGCACCGGGGAGCTGTTTTTT
CDR3: CASRTGQGGTGELFF

D: TRBD1
V: TRBV7-2
size: -
J: TRBJ1-2
DNA: TGTGCCAGCAGCTTAACGTCTGTCGGGACAGGGGTTCTAGCCTATGGCTACACCTTC
CDR3: CASSLTSVGTGVLAYGYTF

D: -
V: TRBV9
size: -
J: TRBJ1-4
DNA: TGTGCCAGCAGCGTAGGGGGGCAGGGTTTTGAAAAACTGTTTTTT
CDR3: CASSVGGQGFEKLFF

D: -
V: TRBV20-1
size: -
J: TRBJ2-1
DNA: TGCAGTGCTATGCCGGGGAATGAGCAGTTCTTC
CDR3: CSAMPGNEQFF

D: -
V: TRBV21-1
size: -
J: TRBJ1-3
DNA: TGTGCCAGCAGCAACAGTAGAAACACCATATATTTT
CDR3: CASSNSRNTIYF

D: TRBD2
V: TRBV7-9
size: -
J: TRBJ2-6
DNA: TGTGCCAGCAGCTTCCTGTGGGTAGCGGGGGGGCTTGGGGCCAACGTCCTGACTTTC
CDR3: CASSFLWVAGGLGANVLTF

D: -
V: TRBV15
size: -
J: TRBJ1-1
DNA: TGTGCCACCAGCAGAGTAAGGACGGGGAGTTTGGCGGGTGAAGCTTTCTTT
CDR3: CATSRVRTGSLAGEAFF

D: -
V: TRBV5-6
size: few
J: TRBJ1-5
DNA: TGTGCCAGCAGCCTGCGGTCTGTCAATCAGCCCCAGCATTTT
CDR3: CASSLRSVNQPQHF

D: TRBD2
V: TRBV5-1
size: -
J: TRBJ2-7
DNA: TGCGCCAGCAGCTTGGAACTAGCGGGAGGCCGAGAGCAGTACTTC
CDR3: CASSLELAGGREQYF

D: -
V: TRBV5-1
size: once
J: TRBJ1-1
DNA: TGCGCCAGCAGCTTTTCCTGGGAGGGGAACACTGAAGCTTTCTTT
CDR3: CASSFSWEGNTEAFF

D: -
V: TRBV11-2
size: once
J: TRBJ2-7
DNA: TGTGCCAGCACCCTCCGTACAGTAGGGGACTACGAGCAGTACTTC
CDR3: CASTLRTVGDYEQYF

D: TRBD1
V: TRBV5-8
size: -
J: TRBJ1-1
DNA: TGTGCCAGCAGCTCCGTATGGACAGGGGGAGTAGGGAACACTGAAGCTTTCTTT
CDR3: CASSSVWTGGVGNTEAFF

D: TRBD2
V: TRBV7-8
size: -
J: TRBJ2-1
DNA: TGTGCCAGCAGCTTAGTGGGGAGGGTGAATGAGCAGTTCTTC
CDR3: CASSLVGRVNEQFF

D: -
V: TRBV6-5
size: -
J: TRBJ1-3
DNA: TGTGCCAGCAGTTACTCGATGAGGCTTGGAAACACCATATATTTT
CDR3: CASSYSMRLGNTIYF